This T cell receptor beta chain emerged from a study of blood T cell repertoires in COVID-19. Overall study context: The United States, Italy and Spain provided the acute and convalescent COVID-19 samples.

Here immunoSEQ multiplex PCR was the method, and the copy in TCRdb shows in-frame clones only, minus some. The sample consists of approximately 200,000 clones, roughly nine tenths of them appearing once. The junction had 4 bases not matched to a gene; V was cut back by 4 bases and J by 10 bases. The CDR3 totals 13 residues. Germline CDR1 SGHDN, CDR2 FVKESK. The chain couples TRBV14 to TRBJ1-6; 7 nucleotides line up with TRBD1. Specimen: peripheral blood. The source is a man aged 30 to 39 with acute or convalescent COVID-19. As DNA, the CDR3 is TGTGCCAGCAGCCCAGGGGGTTACTCACCCCTCCACTTT. Translating gives CASSPGGYSPLHF.